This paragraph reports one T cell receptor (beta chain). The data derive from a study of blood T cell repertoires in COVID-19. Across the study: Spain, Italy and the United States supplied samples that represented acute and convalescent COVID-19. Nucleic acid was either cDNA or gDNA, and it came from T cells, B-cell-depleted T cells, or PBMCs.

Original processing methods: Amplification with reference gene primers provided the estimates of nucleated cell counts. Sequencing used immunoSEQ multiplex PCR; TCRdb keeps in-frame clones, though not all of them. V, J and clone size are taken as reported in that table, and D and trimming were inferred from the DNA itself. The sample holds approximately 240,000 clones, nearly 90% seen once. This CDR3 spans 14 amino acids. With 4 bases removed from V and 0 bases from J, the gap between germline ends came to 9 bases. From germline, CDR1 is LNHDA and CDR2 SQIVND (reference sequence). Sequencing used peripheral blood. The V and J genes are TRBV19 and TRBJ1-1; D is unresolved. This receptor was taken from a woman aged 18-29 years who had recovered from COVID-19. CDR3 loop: CASSTGLLNTEAFF. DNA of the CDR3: TGTGCCAGTAGTACAGGACTCTTGAACACTGAAGCTTTCTTT.